The present T cell receptor beta chain was sequenced within a study of T cell repertoires in cytomegalovirus infection. Study-wide context: Recently identified HLA-C-restricted and well-studied HLA-B-restricted CMV epitopes were used. Public TCR beta signatures marked donors with CMV infection and the matching HLA. Study-wide findings and caveats: Within the response measured ex vivo, HLA-C-restricted CMV-specific TCR beta clonotypes were dominant. Based on cumulative public TCR beta family frequency, carriers of CMV plus the relevant HLA were identified.

TCRdb analysed the reads with MiXCR anew, one entry per CDR3 protein. The sample yields approximately 600,000 distinct CDR3 sequences, around 40% seen once. With respect to this clonotype: Its target is unknown.

Looked up from germline, CDR1 is LNHDA and CDR2 is SQIVND (reference sequence). The germline V and J ends were trimmed by 4 bases and 0 bases, with 10 bases remaining between them. There are 14 residues in the CDR3. The material sequenced was cultured PBMCs, taken from culture after CMV antigen stimulation. The J gene is TRBJ2-7, the V gene TRBV19; D gene uncertain. The clonotype was recovered from a human donor in good health (CMV status not recorded). Some clones in this sample may be carry-over from other donors' samples. The CDR3 reads CASSKARYSYEQYF. The CDR3 DNA reads TGTGCCAGTAGTAAAGCCCGTTACTCCTACGAGCAGTACTTC.